This T cell receptor (beta chain) was identified during a study of shared clonotypes between healthy human individuals (dated by TCRdb to about 2020). Context from the whole study: The cohort comprised two women and a few men aged 18 to 49 years. For each donor, three plates each were used for CD4 naive and CD4 memory, two plates were used for CD8 naive, and one plate was used for CD8 memory. To estimate repertoire size and how much clonotype sharing occurs between individuals, the study deeply sequenced the blood TCR repertoires of five healthy adults. Different laboratories and diverse techniques were used to prepare libraries and sequence TCR repertoires, to increase sequencing depth and limit assay-specific biases. Between about 0.85 and 9.5 billion PBMCs per donor were obtained by leukapheresis. Paper-wide results and their limitations: Clonotypes shared by all four sorted-subset donors showed higher generation probabilities than non-shared clonotypes. When a handful of donors were compared, the shared fraction of clonotypes was about 5% for naive CD4, 3.5% to 4% for naive CD8, more than 2% for memory CD4, and roughly 0.4% for memory CD8. Only blood was sampled, and tissue TCR repertoires likely differ from those in blood. Pairwise subsampling led to the expectation that sequencing depth would affect the degree of clonotype sharing among donors. The genetic and exposure-history diversity represented was limited by the small number of donors. Naive subsets generally had larger estimated clonotype richness than memory subsets. Even with the large sequencing depth, rarefaction of the sorted-subset datasets indicated that sequencing was incomplete.

The donors were healthy, HIV-negative adults who had no recently reported acute infections or vaccinations. All donors were Caucasian adults living in Nashville, Tennessee, USA. Magnetic negative selection was used to enrich CD4+ T cells, after which naive cells were positively selected on CD45RA and the negative fraction became the memory subset. Blood was collected by leukapheresis, and PBMCs were isolated by Ficoll-Histopaque density gradient centrifugation and then cryopreserved in liquid nitrogen vapor phase. Analytical flow cytometry was used to check the purity and quantity of each magnetically sorted T cell population. Genomic DNA was isolated from every sorted fraction and measured by UV absorbance on a Nanodrop 2000c. Using the deep immunoSEQ assay, TCR CDR3 regions were amplified from genomic DNA by multiplex PCR. Extracted genomic DNA from each cell subset was spread evenly across all wells of several immunoSEQ 96-well plates, with each plate serving as a replicate. For sorted subsets, 200 to 250 ng genomic DNA, equal to about 30,000 T cell genomes, was loaded into each replicate PCR. Purified libraries were measured with a Qubit 3.0 fluorometer, size-checked on a Bioanalyzer 2100, and measured again with the KAPA Library Quantification kit. Each immunoSEQ 96-well plate was sequenced on its own single-read 150-cycle Illumina NextSeq 550 flow cell. Turning to the authors' computational methods: The immunoSEQ output contained only junctional sequences without quality scores, so filtering could not match that applied to full-length reads. To assign V/J genes and CDR3, sequences were annotated using PyIR, a Python wrapper for IgBLAST v1.9, with IMGT germline references. Reads were filtered out if the reads had weak V/J assignments (E-value above 1e-6), no CDR3, stop codons, out-of-frame junctions, or ambiguous translated residues. V3J clonotypes were defined as sequences sharing the same inferred V gene, J gene, and CDR3 amino acid sequence. To compute the percentage overlap between repertoires, the number of shared unique clonotypes was divided by the size of the smaller repertoire. Three approaches were used to assess repertoire richness: RTK rarefaction, the Chao1 estimator, and Recon v2.1 estimates of unobserved clonotypes. OLGA was used to compute generation probabilities for all TCRbeta clonotypes that the gDNA method yielded from a few donors. Drawn from immuneACCESS, this table holds only the in-frame rearrangements with V and J called that TCRdb kept. Clones are partly lost; checked studies trace under half to an unresolved V gene and leave the rest unexplained. Clonal size and the V and J genes are those of that table, whereas D and trimming came from the DNA. Here the sample has nearly 750,000 clones; just under 75% occur a single time. The ten largest make up approximately 1.8% of the sample.

This clone was recorded a few times. Its binding antigen is unknown. Per-base qualities were not stored, and no clone one base away is much larger. In the germline V gene, CDR1 corresponds to SGHRS and CDR2 to YFSETQ. Reading from cysteine to phenylalanine, the CDR3 counts 16 amino acids. Only the CDR3 region is kept as DNA, spanning 48 bases read in frame from base 1. V drops 0 bases and J drops 0 bases, leaving 7 bases in between. The sample taken for sequencing was memory CD4+ T cells sorted from blood. This specimen's cell subset or site label, per the study, means: CD45RA-negative fraction. This chain is built from TRBV5-1 and TRBJ2-6; the D gene identity is not certain. This receptor was taken from a woman in her thirties in good health. The nucleotides are TGCGCCAGCAGCTTGGGACACAACTCTGGGGCCAACGTCCTGACTTTC. Its protein is CASSLGHNSGANVLTF. Supplemented by the reference TRBV5-1 and TRBJ2-6 proteins around the CDR3, the complete variable domain is KAGVTQTPRYLIKTRGQQVTLSCSPISGHRSVSWYQQTPGQGLQFLFEYFSETQRNKGNFPGRFSGRQFSNSRSEMNVSTLELGDSALYLCASSLGHNSGANVLTFGAGSRLTVL.